Included here is one T cell receptor beta chain sequence, with context. The sample originates from a study of cytomegalovirus exposure and HLA in healthy donors. The donors were healthy bone marrow donors. This CDR3 region has 14 residues. Trimming took off 3 bases at V and 0 bases at J, with 6 bases between the two ends. Germline CDR1 SNHLY, CDR2 FYNNEI. 13 Jbeta primers and 60 Vbeta primers were used for the PCR. TCRdb keeps only in-frame clones here, not all; method: immunoSEQ multiplex PCR. Altogether approximately 120,000 clones are present, under 80% being singletons, with the ten largest covering 3.5% to 4.5%.

This chain uses TRBV2 with TRBJ1-5; D remains ambiguous. The specimen sequenced was PBMCs. The source of this sequence is a man aged 35 to 55 in good health and CMV-seropositive. CDR3 coding DNA: TGTGCCAGCAGTGACGGGTTTAGCAATCAGCCCCAGCATTTT. Its translation: CASSDGFSNQPQHF.